The 9 T cell receptor beta chains in this list originate from one sample, sequenced in a study of T cells expressing NK-cell markers. TCRdb reprocessed the 5' RACE reads and keeps a single row for each CDR3 protein, giving no DNA. In total, the table holds roughly 160,000 distinct CDR3 sequences. The specimen sequenced was blood T cells: a sorted CD56 or NKG2C T cell subset, CD4+ or CD8+ T cells, or bulk PBMC T cells (not recorded which). All receptors come from a man between 18 and 69 years old in good health.

The chain recombines TRBV20-1 with TRBJ2-7; TCRdb returns TRBD2, unconfirmable since there is no DNA. This CDR3 spans 15 amino acids. The germline CDR1 and CDR2 sequences are DFQATT and SNEGSKA (reference sequence). CDR3: CSAETGLAGVYEQYF.

The gene calls are TRBV4-2 and TRBJ2-7; TCRdb picks TRBD2, but there is no DNA to check that call. The V gene's germline CDR1 is LGHNA and CDR2 YNFKEQ. This CDR3 contains 15 residues. The CDR3 reads CASSQDRGTSDEQYF.

The chain is built from TRBV6-5 and TRBJ2-5. The germline gives CDR1 MNHEY, CDR2 SVGAGI. This CDR3 is 16 amino acids long. CDR3 residues: CASSYSRVMYQETQYF.

The chain is built from TRBV19 and TRBJ2-2; TCRdb's D gene call, TRBD2, goes unchecked for lack of DNA. Germline loops: CDR1 LNHDA, CDR2 SQIVND (reference sequence). The CDR3 covers 13 residues. CDR3 residues: CAATAGNAGELFF.

This sequence joins TRBV19 and TRBJ1-5; TCRdb reports TRBD1, a call that lacks DNA to check it against. The germline V gene has CDR1 LNHDA and CDR2 SQIVND (reference sequence). The CDR3 is 14 amino acids. The CDR3 is CASKGTGIFQPQHF.

This chain joins TRBV25-1 and TRBJ2-1; absent DNA, TCRdb's TRBD1 call cannot be checked. The CDR3 is 15 amino acids. Germline-derived CDR1 and CDR2 are MGHDK and SYGVNS. CDR3 sequence reads: CASGKDRGLNYEQFF.

J is TRBJ2-7 and V is TRBV5-1. The CDR3 runs to 13 residues. Germline loops: CDR1 SGHRS, CDR2 YFSETQ. The CDR3 here is CASSLAFLNEQYF.

The J gene is TRBJ2-7, the V gene TRBV20-1. Germline V lookup: CDR1 DFQATT, CDR2 SNEGSKA (reference sequence). The CDR3 is 16 residues long. The chain's CDR3 is CSANPTSGDSSYEQYF.

V usage is TRBV19 and J usage is TRBJ1-5; TCRdb calls TRBD1, which cannot be checked without DNA. Germline loops: CDR1 LNHDA, CDR2 SQIVND (reference sequence). The CDR3 totals 14 residues. CDR3 residues: CATWDSARNQPQHF.